Presented here are 4 T cell receptor beta chains from one specimen sequenced in a study of neurological immune-mediated disorders. TCRdb re-called the 5' RACE reads through MiXCR, storing one row per CDR3 protein. Of 50,000 to 85,000 distinct CDR3 sequences in the sample, roughly 5% were seen once. The sequenced sample consisted of PBMCs. These receptors were obtained from a woman under 40 with multiple sclerosis.

The genes are TRBV6-6 and TRBJ2-1; D remains ambiguous. The germline CDR1 and CDR2 sequences are MNHNY and SVGAGI (reference sequence). Deletions cut 2 bases from V and 7 bases from J, with 6 bases between. The CDR3 has 12 residues. The CDR3 nucleotides are TGTGCCAGCAGTTACGGGAAAAATGAGCAGTTCTTC. It codes for CASSYGKNEQFF.

This clonotype was observed a few times. V gene TRBV20-1 combines with J gene TRBJ2-2; D is undetermined. The CDR3 sequence is 14 residues long. Trimming took 6 bases from V and 2 from J, leaving 13 bases between them. Germline CDR1 and CDR2: DFQATT and SNEGSKA (reference sequence). The CDR3 protein is CSAIADQNTGELFF. In nucleotides, the CDR3 is TGCAGTGCAATCGCCGACCAAAACACCGGGGAGCTGTTTTTT.

This clonotype was seen a few times. The J gene is TRBJ2-5, the V gene TRBV7-8; TRBD2 matches 9 bases. The CDR3 runs to 15 residues. The ends lost 5 bases at V and 5 bases at J; junction bases unmatched: 9. CDR1 is SGHVS and CDR2 is FQNEAQ in the germline V gene. The DNA for the CDR3 is TGTGCCAGCAGCAAGACCGCGGGGGGGCTGGAGACCCAGTACTTC. Its translation is CASSKTAGGLETQYF.

The chain couples TRBV5-5 to TRBJ2-2, with TRBD2 matching 9 bases. The germline gives CDR1 SGHKS, CDR2 YYEKEE (reference sequence). The CDR3 loop spans 14 amino acids. V trimming: 2 bases; J trimming: 8 bases; junction bases outside the gene matches: 4. The CDR3 loop reads CASSLVTSGGELFF. CDR3 bases: TGTGCCAGCAGCTTAGTCACTAGCGGGGGGGAGCTGTTTTTT.